The rows below give T cell receptor beta chains drawn from one sample of a study of cytomegalovirus exposure and HLA in healthy donors. Profiling relied on immunoSEQ multiplex PCR, and the TCRdb table lists in-frame clones only, not all of them. The profile shows 150,000 or so clones, 89% of them singletons. Sequenced input: PBMCs. These receptors all come from a woman between 18 and 30 years old in good health and CMV-seronegative. Each CDR3 is given with its conserved first and last residue. The order of the fields is clone size, V gene, CDR3 protein. A clone size is listed for some rows: how often the clone was seen (once, few, many), or a class if it is expanded.

clone size: -
V gene: TRBV18
CDR3 protein: CASSPPASRGAYGYTF

clone size: -
V gene: TRBV7-9
CDR3 protein: CASSLALGAVTDTQYF

clone size: -
V gene: TRBV6-1
CDR3 protein: CASSAFTGDSYEQYF

clone size: few
V gene: TRBV6-5
CDR3 protein: CASSYTDRAYEQYF

clone size: -
V gene: TRBV18
CDR3 protein: CASSPRGPGTGNNSPLHF

clone size: once
V gene: TRBV7-6
CDR3 protein: CASSPGGPVPSATQYF

clone size: -
V gene: TRBV5-1
CDR3 protein: CASSKGQGTDTQYF

clone size: -
V gene: TRBV27
CDR3 protein: CASSHARGGYEQYF

clone size: -
V gene: TRBV19
CDR3 protein: CASSMGQAPYEQYF

clone size: -
V gene: TRBV7-2
CDR3 protein: CASSLARGSIQPQHF

clone size: -
V gene: TRBV6-1
CDR3 protein: CASSERSTNEKLFF

clone size: -
V gene: TRBV6-1
CDR3 protein: CASSPDWNTEAFF

clone size: -
V gene: TRBV6-5
CDR3 protein: CASSYIPNVGSPLHF

clone size: -
V gene: TRBV6-6
CDR3 protein: CASSIMNTEAFF

clone size: -
V gene: TRBV29-1
CDR3 protein: CSVEIQGGNQPQHF

clone size: -
V gene: TRBV5-4
CDR3 protein: CASSLDGAFSRTDTQYF

clone size: -
V gene: TRBV5-1
CDR3 protein: CASSLLQGYNEQFF

clone size: -
V gene: TRBV9
CDR3 protein: CASSVEDLLSYNEQFF

clone size: -
V gene: TRBV11-3
CDR3 protein: CASSRRVASGAETQYF

clone size: -
V gene: TRBV4-1
CDR3 protein: CASSYGTGPLRYTF

clone size: -
V gene: TRBV7-8
CDR3 protein: CASSLGGPTGSRLFTF

clone size: -
V gene: TRBV18
CDR3 protein: CASSPPGQGSEQYF

clone size: -
V gene: TRBV6-1
CDR3 protein: CASSASGSYQETQYF

clone size: -
V gene: TRBV5-4
CDR3 protein: CASGRGQETQYF

clone size: once
V gene: TRBV11-3
CDR3 protein: CASSSRDSLEAFF

clone size: -
V gene: TRBV28
CDR3 protein: CAIATHSYNQPQHF

clone size: -
V gene: TRBV5-1
CDR3 protein: CASSSSDSVSYEQYF

clone size: few
V gene: TRBV5-1
CDR3 protein: CASSLQEVNYGYTF

clone size: -
V gene: TRBV4-2
CDR3 protein: CASSQGYLQAPNYGYTF

clone size: -
V gene: TRBV6-1
CDR3 protein: CASMRTVQETQYF

clone size: -
V gene: TRBV15
CDR3 protein: CATSRDLGGATITDTQYF

clone size: -
V gene: TRBV11-2
CDR3 protein: CASSRSPGEGYTF

clone size: -
V gene: TRBV25-1
CDR3 protein: CASRAGTGGSYGYTF

clone size: -
V gene: TRBV4-1
CDR3 protein: CASSQDYGVRWPQHF

clone size: -
V gene: TRBV7-3
CDR3 protein: CASSFSGGYTEAFF

clone size: -
V gene: TRBV9
CDR3 protein: CASSVEGTGTDTQYF

clone size: -
V gene: TRBV5-1
CDR3 protein: CASSADGRTNEKLFF

clone size: -
V gene: TRBV19
CDR3 protein: CASNPGVSGTQYF

clone size: -
V gene: TRBV9
CDR3 protein: CASSVADGRYEQYF

clone size: once
V gene: TRBV7-9
CDR3 protein: CASSQGQLTALTGELFF

clone size: -
V gene: TRBV9
CDR3 protein: CASSVRGGNLYNEQFF

clone size: -
V gene: TRBV5-4
CDR3 protein: CASSLGGGNAYQPQHF

clone size: -
V gene: TRBV5-4
CDR3 protein: CASSRTGRVNYGYTF

clone size: -
V gene: TRBV7-9
CDR3 protein: CASSLFMGYTF

clone size: -
V gene: TRBV5-1
CDR3 protein: CASSLQGDLNTEAFF

clone size: -
V gene: TRBV28
CDR3 protein: CASSSFGETGTGGFGYTF

clone size: -
V gene: TRBV11-2
CDR3 protein: CASSLGTGGYTF

clone size: -
V gene: TRBV5-5
CDR3 protein: CASSYMYQETQYF

clone size: -
V gene: TRBV27
CDR3 protein: CASLPIHRGIRLNTEAFF

clone size: -
V gene: TRBV5-1
CDR3 protein: CASSEGLAGDTGELFF

clone size: -
V gene: TRBV10-1
CDR3 protein: CASSDPGQAPTQYF

clone size: -
V gene: TRBV5-1
CDR3 protein: CASSWGEGVNNEKLFF

clone size: -
V gene: TRBV27
CDR3 protein: CASSVDRGADSPLHF

clone size: -
V gene: TRBV4-1
CDR3 protein: CASSHPGTGNKNTEAFF

clone size: -
V gene: TRBV6-1
CDR3 protein: CASSESTGLHIAGRYEKLFF

clone size: -
V gene: TRBV18
CDR3 protein: CASSPPKGGWEQYF